This TCR beta chain derives from a study of blood T cell repertoires in COVID-19. As for the study in general: In each case, the material was cDNA or gDNA derived from T cells, B-cell-depleted T cells, or PBMCs.

TCRdb's copy holds only in-frame clones and misses some; the assay was immunoSEQ multiplex PCR. In the table there are over 350,000 clones, around 87% of which are singletons. The age range of participants was about 18 to 100 years, with residence in around 22 US areas. Which cohort a participant joined came from the clinical history participants gave. The CDR3 loop spans 15 amino acids. CDR1 is SGHRS and CDR2 is YFSETQ in the germline V gene. The J segment lost 3 bases and the V segment lost 0 bases, leaving 0 bases of the junction unmatched. This clone is a singleton in its sample. This chain joins TRBV5-1 and TRBJ2-5; 12 bases are a match to TRBD2. The sequenced material came from PBMCs or T cells enriched from blood (not recorded which). This clonotype was obtained from a woman aged 50 to 60 who had recovered from COVID-19. Here the CDR3 reads CASSLGLAGEETQYF. CDR3 in DNA: TGCGCCAGCAGCTTGGGACTAGCGGGGGAAGAGACCCAGTACTTC.